This T cell receptor (beta chain) derives from a study of graft-versus-host responses after intestinal transplantation. Study information: Anti-thymocyte globulin was used for induction in all recipients, who then took tacrolimus and steroids for approximately 3 years.

The CDR3 runs 15 residues. Germline values: CDR1 SGHVS, CDR2 FNYEAQ. With 1 base removed from V and 4 bases from J, the gap between germline ends came to 14 bases. As concerns this clone: Antigen specificity is unknown.

Clones were read by immunoSEQ multiplex PCR, and TCRdb kept only the in-frame ones, dropping some. The sample consists of about 100,000 clones, roughly 90% of them appearing once. This clonotype was obtained from a human donor who was the organ donor for an intestinal transplant. The chain has TRBV7-6 and TRBJ2-7, with D perhaps TRBD1 (7 bases). Material: unstimulated CD4+ T cells sorted from spleen or lymph node cells, obtained before transplant. CDR3 sequence (DNA): TGTGCCAGCAGCTTAGAAGGCGGGACAGTATACGAGCAGTACTTC. This gives the protein CASSLEGGTVYEQYF.